The 32 T cell receptor beta chains in this list originate from one sample, sequenced in a study of cytotoxic CD8 clonotypes in ibrutinib-treated CLL. Data came from immunoSEQ multiplex PCR; TCRdb stores just in-frame clones and leaves some out. The repertoire includes hundreds of thousands of clones, approximately 80% of them detected once, and 5% to 7% sits in the top ten. The sample here was PBMCs, taken before ibrutinib treatment. These receptors were taken from a human donor with chronic lymphocytic leukemia.

V usage is TRBV13 and J usage is TRBJ2-1; maybe TRBD1 (6 bases). This CDR3 spans 13 amino acids. Germline V gene lookup returns CDR1 PRHDT and CDR2 FYEKMQ (reference sequence). Trimming pared 4 bases from V and 10 bases from J, leaving 14 bases between. The CDR3 DNA is TGTGCCAGCAGCTCGATTGGGGGCGACGAGCAGTTCTTC. This encodes CASSSIGGDEQFF.

This clone was observed a few times. The chain combines TRBV9 with TRBJ1-3; D is undetermined. CDR3 length: 16 amino acids. Trimming left V 0 bases short and J 0 bases short, with 10 bases between. CDR1 is SGDLS, CDR2 YYNGEE, per germline. The CDR3 nucleotides are TGTGCCAGCAGCGTAGGTACCCTCGCCTCTGGAAACACCATATATTTT. Its protein product is CASSVGTLASGNTIYF.

The V and J genes are TRBV5-1 and TRBJ2-3; 12 bases are shared with TRBD2. V was pared by 0 bases and J by 6 bases, with 2 bases of the junction left unmatched. CDR1 is SGHRS, CDR2 YFSETQ, per germline. This CDR3 region has 15 residues. CDR3 residues: CASSLGLAGVDTQYF. As DNA, the CDR3 is TGCGCCAGCAGCTTGGGACTAGCGGGAGTGGATACGCAGTATTTT.

The chain links TRBV28 to TRBJ2-7; 7 bases match TRBD2. The V segment lost 0 bases and the J segment 0 bases; nucleotides outside the gene matches: 8. CDR1 is MDHEN, CDR2 SYDVKM, per germline. This CDR3 spans 17 amino acids. The CDR3 DNA reads as TGTGCCAGCAGTTTATGGGTAGCGGGCGGGAGCTCCTACGAGCAGTACTTC. Protein product: CASSLWVAGGSSYEQYF.

The gene calls are TRBV29-1 and TRBJ2-5, with D possibly TRBD2 on 5 matching bases. Germline V CDR1 and CDR2: SQVTM, ANQGSEA. V lost 4 bases to trimming and J lost 2 bases, with 14 bases between them. The CDR3 loop spans 14 amino acids. CDR3 amino acids: CSVVGLAVQETQYF. CDR3 DNA sequence: TGCAGCGTTGTTGGACTGGCGGTTCAAGAGACCCAGTACTTC.

This chain's CDR3 is CASSEADRTYEQYF. CDR3 sequence (DNA): TGTGCCAGCAGTGAAGCGGACAGGACCTACGAGCAGTACTTC. This sequence joins TRBV6-1 and TRBJ2-7; 7 bases are shared with TRBD1. The CDR3 is 14 amino acids. Germline CDR1 MNHNS, CDR2 SASEGT. V shed 0 bases, J shed 2 bases, and the junction held 1 base outside the gene matches.

This chain connects TRBV15 to TRBJ1-4, with D possibly TRBD1 on 5 matching bases. The V end lost 0 bases, the J end lost 8 bases, and 10 bases lay between the germline ends. The germline gives CDR1 LNHNV, CDR2 YYDKDF (reference sequence). This CDR3 is built from 14 residues. The CDR3 DNA is TGTGCCACCAGCAGAGATGGGGCGCAGGAAAAACTGTTTTTT. Amino acids: CATSRDGAQEKLFF.

This chain joins TRBV19 and TRBJ2-3, with 8 bases aligning to TRBD2. Germline V gives CDR1 LNHDA, CDR2 SQIVND (reference sequence). The junction had 4 bases not matched to a gene; V was cut back by 0 bases and J by 2 bases. The CDR3 consists of 16 residues. The CDR3 region has the DNA TGTGCCAGTAGTATAGAGGCGGGAGGAAACACAGATACGCAGTATTTT. Protein sequence: CASSIEAGGNTDTQYF.

The chain couples TRBV18 to TRBJ2-7, with 7 bases fitting TRBD1. Per germline, CDR1 KGHSH and CDR2 LQKENI. The CDR3 length is 16 residues. The V segment lost 4 bases and the J segment 3 bases; nucleotides outside the gene matches: 12. CDR3 region: CASSQNPGQSLYEQYF. The CDR3 bases are TGTGCCAGCTCACAGAACCCGGGACAGAGCCTCTACGAGCAGTACTTC.

V and J are TRBV4-2 and TRBJ2-3; a weak D match, TRBD2 (7 bases). Germline CDR1 and CDR2: LGHNA and YNFKEQ. V lost 0 bases to trimming and J lost 4 bases, with 11 bases between them. CDR3 length: 15 amino acids. CDR3 coding DNA: TGTGCCAGCAGCCAAGATGCGGGGGCCGCAGATACGCAGTATTTT. As protein: CASSQDAGAADTQYF.

This clone is a singleton in its sample. The chain has TRBV27 and TRBJ1-2, with 7 bases matching TRBD1. The CDR3 loop spans 14 amino acids. Germline V CDR1 and CDR2: MNHEY, SMNVEV (reference sequence). Trimming at V came to 5 bases and at J to 1 base, leaving 4 bases not matched to a gene. The DNA of the CDR3 is TGTGCCAGCAGTCGGGACAGATATAACTATGGCTACACCTTC. It translates to CASSRDRYNYGYTF.

In this sample, this clone turned up once. The V call is TRBV5-1, the J call TRBJ1-3, with 7 bases aligning to TRBD1. CDR3 size: 14 residues. The ends lost 1 base at V and 5 bases at J; junction bases unmatched: 3. CDR1 and CDR2 (germline): SGHRS, YFSETQ. In DNA form, the CDR3 reads TGCGCCAGCAGCTTGACAGGGGTTAGAAACACCATATATTTT. Translating it yields CASSLTGVRNTIYF.

The chain is built from TRBV11-2 and TRBJ2-2; D ambiguous. The length of the CDR3 is 16 residues. The germline CDR1 and CDR2 sequences are SGHAT and FQNNGV. V was cut by 1 base and J by 0 bases, with 9 bases left in between. The CDR3 spells CASSLGRLANTGELFF. The CDR3 DNA follows: TGTGCCAGCAGCTTAGGTCGGCTAGCGAACACCGGGGAGCTGTTTTTT.

The table lists this clone with a few counts. The chain uses TRBV30 and TRBJ2-1; TRBD2 matches at 7 bases. Losses at the gene ends were 2 bases for V and 9 bases for J; bases not matched to a gene: 7. This CDR3 has 13 residues. Germline lookup yields CDR1 GTSNPN and CDR2 SVGIG (reference sequence). The chain's CDR3 is CAWSYGRQSEQFF. The CDR3 coding sequence is TGTGCCTGGAGTTACGGGAGGCAAAGTGAGCAGTTCTTC.

The genes are TRBV10-3 and TRBJ2-2; D gene ambiguous. The V end was cut by 0 bases, the J end by 6 bases, with 5 bases between. The CDR3 extends over 13 amino acids. Germline V gene data show CDR1 as ENHRY and CDR2 as SYGVKD. CDR3 loop: CAISESKPGELFF. CDR3 DNA sequence: TGTGCCATCAGTGAGTCGAAGCCCGGGGAGCTGTTTTTT.

The CDR3 coding sequence is TGTGCCAGCAGCGTAGGGACTAGCGATGGGACCCAGTACTTC. Translation: CASSVGTSDGTQYF. The chain recombines TRBV7-2 with TRBJ2-5; 10 positions agree with TRBD2. The CDR3 extends over 14 amino acids. Trimming at V came to 5 bases and at J to 7 bases, leaving 7 bases not matched to a gene. In germline, CDR1 is SGHTA, CDR2 FQGNSA.

In regard to this clone: Additional DNA sequences in this sample encode the identical CDR3. This sequence joins TRBV9 and TRBJ2-3; the D gene could be TRBD1 or TRBD2 (6 bases each). Trimming pared 0 bases from V and 0 bases from J, leaving 11 bases between. Germline assignment: CDR1 SGDLS and CDR2 YYNGEE. The CDR3 has 16 amino acids. The CDR3 is CASSVAGGGSTDTQYF. The DNA for the CDR3 is TGTGCCAGCAGCGTAGCCGGGGGCGGGAGCACAGATACGCAGTATTTT.

The rearrangement joins TRBV6-4 to TRBJ2-2; the D is unclear. Per germline, CDR1 MRHNA and CDR2 SNTAGT. Trimming removed 6 bases at V and 6 bases at J, with 11 bases between. The CDR3 covers 13 residues. CDR3 DNA sequence: TGTGCCAGCAGCGGAAGCCGGGCCGGGGAGCTGTTTTTT. Its protein is CASSGSRAGELFF.

The chain is built from TRBV28 and TRBJ2-7; 10 bases line up with TRBD2. This CDR3 contains 15 residues. Germline V gene lookup returns CDR1 MDHEN and CDR2 SYDVKM. Trimming took 2 bases from V and 8 from J; bases not matched to a gene: 9. The CDR3 DNA sequence: TGTGCCAGCAGTTTAATCAGCCCTAGCGGGAGCAAGCAGTACTTC. It codes for CASSLISPSGSKQYF. The full variable domain, rest sourced from reference TRBV28 and TRBJ2-7, is DVKVTQSSRYLVKRTGEKVFLECVQDMDHENMFWYRQDPGLGLRLIYFSYDVKMKEKGDIPEGYSVSREKKERFSLILESASTNQTSMYLCASSLISPSGSKQYFGPGTRLTVT.

V usage is TRBV10-3 and J usage is TRBJ1-1; D is unresolved. Trimming took off 3 bases at V and 6 bases at J, with 5 bases between the two ends. The CDR3 contains 11 residues. In germline, CDR1 is ENHRY, CDR2 SYGVKD. CDR3 amino acids: CAISEGPEAFF. The CDR3 region has the DNA TGTGCCATCAGTGAAGGCCCTGAAGCTTTCTTT.

The rearrangement uses TRBV28 and TRBJ2-7; 8 bases match TRBD2. CDR3 length: 15 amino acids. The ends lost 5 bases at V and 3 bases at J; junction bases unmatched: 9. CDR1 is MDHEN, CDR2 SYDVKM, per germline. The CDR3, as DNA: TGTGCCAGCAGTCGCCGGGGGGGCAGGAGCTACGAGCAGTACTTC. Its protein is CASSRRGGRSYEQYF.

The chain uses TRBV19 and TRBJ1-1; a weak D match, TRBD1 (6 bases). Germline CDR1 is LNHDA and CDR2 is SQIVND (reference sequence). This CDR3 has 10 amino acids. V gave up 7 bases and J gave up 7 bases, with 7 bases separating them. The DNA of the CDR3 is TGTGCCAGTAAGGGGGGTGAAGCTTTCTTT. Its translation is CASKGGEAFF. Full variable domain (remainder filled in from reference TRBV19 and TRBJ1-1): DGGITQSPKYLFRKEGQNVTLSCEQNLNHDAMYWYRQDPGQGLRLIYYSQIVNDFQKGDIAEGYSVSREKKESFPLTVTSAQKNPTAFYLCASKGGEAFFGQGTRLTVV.

The V and J genes are TRBV6-5 and TRBJ1-1; D uncertain. CDR1 is MNHEY and CDR2 is SVGAGI in the germline V gene. The CDR3 is 14 residues long. Trimming shortened V by 2 bases and J by 2 bases, and 9 bases separated the two germline ends. The CDR3 loop reads CASSYQTDNTEAFF. The CDR3, as DNA: TGTGCCAGCAGTTACCAGACTGATAACACTGAAGCTTTCTTT.

A single count supports this clone. The rearrangement uses TRBV5-1 and TRBJ2-1, with D perhaps matching TRBD2 (5 bases). The V and J ends lost 5 bases and 0 bases respectively, with 15 bases between them. The CDR3 length is 16 residues. Germline values: CDR1 SGHRS, CDR2 YFSETQ. CDR3 DNA sequence: TGCGCCAGCAGTTCGAGGGCGGATATCTCCTACAATGAGCAGTTCTTC. This codes for CASSSRADISYNEQFF.

This clone was recorded a few times. V is TRBV25-1 and J is TRBJ2-5, with 15 bases that match TRBD2. The CDR3 has 14 residues. The V gene's germline CDR1 is MGHDK and CDR2 SYGVNS. V was clipped by 9 bases and J by 5 bases; unmatched bases: 4. The chain's CDR3 is CASGGTSGRETQYF. In DNA, the CDR3 is TGTGCCAGTGGAGGGACTAGCGGGAGGGAGACCCAGTACTTC.

The chain combines TRBV19 with TRBJ2-2, with a weak D call TRBD2 (7 bases). The CDR3 contains 17 residues. Trimming took 3 bases from V and 4 from J, leaving 18 bases between them. From germline, CDR1 is LNHDA and CDR2 SQIVND (reference sequence). DNA for the CDR3: TGTGCCAGTAGTATGAGTTCCGGGGGGCGAGGCACCGGGGAGCTGTTTTTT. This sequence encodes CASSMSSGGRGTGELFF.

V and J are TRBV7-2 and TRBJ1-5; no reliable D call. CDR3 length: 13 amino acids. The germline CDR1 and CDR2 sequences are SGHTA and FQGNSA. Trimming took off 5 bases at V and 7 bases at J, with 12 bases between the two ends. This CDR3 reads CASSPFRGQPQHF. As DNA, the CDR3 is TGTGCCAGCAGCCCTTTCCGCGGGCAGCCCCAGCATTTT.

The chain joins TRBV6-6 to TRBJ2-3, with 8 bases aligning to TRBD1. The CDR3 runs to 15 residues. With V trimmed by 2 bases and J by 1 base, 2 bases remained unmatched. Germline V gene data show CDR1 as MNHNY and CDR2 as SVGAGI (reference sequence). The CDR3 sequence: CASSYPGQGTDTQYF. In DNA, the CDR3 is TGTGCCAGCAGTTACCCGGGACAGGGCACAGATACGCAGTATTTT.

This clone has just one count. The CDR3 spells CASSLLAGKSYNEQFF. In nucleotides, the CDR3 is TGTGCCAGCAGCTTACTAGCGGGAAAGTCTTACAATGAGCAGTTCTTC. The chain is built from TRBV5-6 and TRBJ2-1; 10 bases align to TRBD2. Germline-derived CDR1 and CDR2 are SGHDT and YYEEEE. The V gene end was trimmed by 2 bases and the J gene end by 4 bases; junction bases not matched to a gene: 6. The CDR3 consists of 16 residues.

The chain recombines TRBV9 with TRBJ2-1; D perhaps matches TRBD1 (5 bases). Germline V gives CDR1 SGDLS, CDR2 YYNGEE. The germline V and J ends were trimmed by 0 bases and 2 bases, with 18 bases remaining between them. CDR3 length: 18 residues. The CDR3 DNA follows: TGTGCCAGCAGCGTAGGCCCATCGGACATAACCACCTACAATGAGCAGTTCTTC. It yields the protein CASSVGPSDITTYNEQFF.

The J gene is TRBJ1-1, the V gene TRBV6-5; tentative D call: TRBD1 (5 bases). Trimming left V 0 bases short and J 4 bases short, with 9 bases between. This CDR3 contains 14 residues. CDR1 is MNHEY, CDR2 SVGAGI, per germline. CDR3 residues: CASSYSSGFTEAFF. The DNA of the CDR3 is TGTGCCAGCAGTTACTCATCAGGGTTCACTGAAGCTTTCTTT.

The V gene is TRBV5-4, the J gene TRBJ2-3; the match to TRBD2 covers 7 bases. This CDR3 is built from 16 residues. V was clipped by 5 bases and J by 2 bases; unmatched bases: 11. CDR1 is SGHNT and CDR2 is YYREEE in the germline V gene (reference sequence). The CDR3 DNA follows: TGTGCCAGCAGTCCCGCACCCCTAGCGGTCACAGATACGCAGTATTTT. It translates to CASSPAPLAVTDTQYF.